The 16 T cell receptor beta chains listed next were all sequenced from one sample in a study of cytomegalovirus exposure and HLA in healthy donors. Clones were read by immunoSEQ multiplex PCR, and TCRdb kept only the in-frame ones, dropping some. The table shows roughly 120,000 clones, with around 85% occurring only once. The sequenced material came from PBMCs. These receptor sequences come from a man between 18 and 29 years old in good health and CMV-seropositive.

CDR3 coding DNA: TGTGCCAGCAGTCGCGCTGTGACGTCTAGTTCCCCCTATGGCTACACCTTC. Translation: CASSRAVTSSSPYGYTF. The rearrangement joins TRBV5-4 to TRBJ1-2; D not certain. Germline CDR1 is SGHNT and CDR2 is YYREEE (reference sequence). The V gene lost 5 bases and the J gene lost 4 bases, with 24 bases spanning the gap. The length of the CDR3 is 17 residues.

The rearrangement joins TRBV4-2 to TRBJ1-6; 9 bases match TRBD1. Germline V gives CDR1 LGHNA, CDR2 YNFKEQ. This CDR3 spans 15 amino acids. V gave up 4 bases and J gave up 8 bases; unmatched junction bases: 6. CDR3 amino acids: CASSLGTGWDSPLHF. DNA of the CDR3: TGTGCCAGCAGCCTGGGGACAGGGTGGGATTCACCCCTCCACTTT.

This chain links TRBV15 with TRBJ1-2, with a weak D call TRBD1 (6 bases). Trimming removed 1 base at V and 4 bases at J, with 19 bases between. Per the germline V gene, CDR1 is LNHNV and CDR2 is YYDKDF (reference sequence). The CDR3 contains 17 residues. The CDR3 bases are TGTGCCACCAGCAGAGCCTTCGTACAGGGAAGTTCCTATGGCTACACCTTC. As protein: CATSRAFVQGSSYGYTF.

The chain uses TRBV18 and TRBJ2-7, with D possibly TRBD1 on 6 matching bases. Germline CDR1 reads KGHSH; CDR2 reads LQKENI. The CDR3 runs 14 residues. V shed 3 bases and J shed 0 bases, with 9 bases lying between them. The CDR3 nucleotides read TGTGCCAGCTCACCGGGGGCAGCCTCCTACGAGCAGTACTTC. Translated: CASSPGAASYEQYF. The whole variable domain, filled in from reference TRBV18 and TRBJ2-7, reads NAGVMQNPRHLVRRRGQEARLRCSPMKGHSHVYWYRQLPEEGLKFMVYLQKENIIDESGMPKERFSAEFPKEGPSILRIQQVVRGDSAAYFCASSPGAASYEQYFGPGTRLTVT.

The chain recombines TRBV7-8 with TRBJ1-2; TRBD1 matches 7 bases. Germline V gene sequence: CDR1 SGHVS, CDR2 FQNEAQ. With 8 bases clipped from V and 8 bases from J, the junction kept 14 bases outside the gene matches. The CDR3 runs to 14 residues. The CDR3, as DNA: TGTGCCAGCCGACCTGGGAGGAGGGGGCAGGGCTACACCTTC. It is translated as CASRPGRRGQGYTF. Supplemented by reference TRBV7-8 and TRBJ1-2, the full variable domain reads GAGVSQSPRYKVAKRGQDVALRCDPISGHVSLFWYQQALGQGPEFLTYFQNEAQLDKSGLPSDRFFAERPEGSVSTLKIQRTQQEDSAVYLCASRPGRRGQGYTFGSGTRLTVV.

This rearrangement joins TRBV29-1 to TRBJ2-1; 12 bases match TRBD1. Germline assignment: CDR1 SQVTM and CDR2 ANQGSEA. Germline trimming cut 4 bases from V and 5 bases from J; bases unmatched to any gene: 6. The CDR3 is 15 residues long. The CDR3 bases are TGCAGCGTTGCGGGACAGGGGGCTTGGAACAATGAGCAGTTCTTC. Translation: CSVAGQGAWNNEQFF.

The chain carries TRBV18 and TRBJ1-6; a weak D match, TRBD1 (5 bases). CDR3 size: 16 residues. Germline values: CDR1 KGHSH, CDR2 LQKENI. Trimming removed 3 bases from V and 5 bases from J, with 14 bases in between. The CDR3 bases are TGTGCCAGCTCACCCAACGGGGGATTCAATAATTCACCCCTCCACTTT. It translates to CASSPNGGFNNSPLHF.

The CDR3 is CASQGLTDTQYF. CDR3 DNA sequence: TGCGCCAGCCAGGGCCTCACAGATACGCAGTATTTT. V and J are TRBV4-1 and TRBJ2-3; a possible D gene is TRBD1 (5 bases). Germline V gives CDR1 MGHRA, CDR2 YSYEKL. V was cut by 8 bases and J by 2 bases, with 8 bases left in between. The CDR3 totals 12 residues.

The chain recombines TRBV29-1 with TRBJ2-3; no reliable D call. V was cut by 3 bases and J by 1 base, with 11 bases left in between. In germline, CDR1 is SQVTM, CDR2 ANQGSEA. This CDR3 region has 14 residues. For the CDR3, the DNA is TGCAGCGTTGAGAACTATCAACGCACAGATACGCAGTATTTT. Translated: CSVENYQRTDTQYF.

The gene calls are TRBV19 and TRBJ2-7; D is unclear. The CDR3 covers 13 residues. V was shortened by 3 bases and J by 2 bases, with 8 bases between the two germline ends. CDR1 is LNHDA and CDR2 is SQIVND in the germline V gene (reference sequence). The CDR3 sequence: CASSMSTAYEQYF. CDR3 nucleotide sequence: TGTGCCAGTAGTATGTCCACAGCCTACGAGCAGTACTTC.

V is TRBV9 and J is TRBJ2-5, with 8 bases that match TRBD2. Trimming at V came to 0 bases and at J to 7 bases, leaving 11 bases not matched to a gene. The CDR3 is 16 residues long. Germline CDR1 and CDR2: SGDLS and YYNGEE. The CDR3 nucleotides read TGTGCCAGCAGCGTAGGGGCTACCCCACGGGGGGGGACCCAGTACTTC. Translated, it gives CASSVGATPRGGTQYF.

This chain uses TRBV30 with TRBJ2-1; TRBD2 aligns across 9 bases. Germline values: CDR1 GTSNPN, CDR2 SVGIG (reference sequence). Losses at the gene ends were 2 bases for V and 10 bases for J; bases not matched to a gene: 6. The CDR3 has 13 amino acids. The CDR3 coding sequence is TGTGCCTGGAGTCGGGCGGGGGGGCACGAGCAGTTCTTC. Encoded protein: CAWSRAGGHEQFF.

The genes are TRBV7-8 and TRBJ1-3; D is unclear. This CDR3 comprises 16 residues. Germline V gene sequence: CDR1 SGHVS, CDR2 FQNEAQ. The ends were cut back, 5 bases at V and 0 bases at J, with 14 bases in the middle. The CDR3 sequence: CASSPGGQDSGNTIYF. In nucleotides, the CDR3 is TGTGCCAGCAGCCCGGGAGGGCAAGACTCTGGAAACACCATATATTTT. Variable domain in full (rest from reference TRBV7-8 and TRBJ1-3): GAGVSQSPRYKVAKRGQDVALRCDPISGHVSLFWYQQALGQGPEFLTYFQNEAQLDKSGLPSDRFFAERPEGSVSTLKIQRTQQEDSAVYLCASSPGGQDSGNTIYFGEGSWLTVV.

The chain joins TRBV6-1 to TRBJ1-2, with D tentatively TRBD1 (5 bases). There are 14 residues in the CDR3. CDR1 MNHNS and CDR2 SASEGT come from the germline V gene. V was pared by 9 bases and J by 5 bases, with 19 bases between. CDR3: CASVKRDGLYGYTF. For the CDR3, the DNA is TGTGCCAGTGTTAAGCGGGACGGCCTATATGGCTACACCTTC.

The rearrangement joins TRBV5-4 to TRBJ2-1; D gene unclear. The germline V gene encodes CDR1 SGHNT and CDR2 YYREEE (reference sequence). The length of the CDR3 is 12 residues. Trimming removed 6 bases from V and 4 bases from J, with 8 bases in between. The CDR3 reads CASTSRYNEQFF. The CDR3 region has the DNA TGTGCCAGCACCTCCCGGTACAATGAGCAGTTCTTC. Looking up the rest from reference TRBV5-4 and TRBJ2-1 gives the full variable domain: ETGVTQSPTHLIKTRGQQVTLRCSSQSGHNTVSWYQQALGQGPQFIFQYYREEENGRGNFPPRFSGLQFPNYSSELNVNALELDDSALYLCASTSRYNEQFFGPGTRLTVL.

The chain uses TRBV14 and TRBJ1-4, with D possibly matching TRBD1 (6 bases). Germline V lookup: CDR1 SGHDN, CDR2 FVKESK. Trimming removed 1 base from V and 0 bases from J, with 9 bases in between. The CDR3 length is 16 residues. Here the CDR3 reads CASSQVSGATNEKLFF. CDR3 coding DNA: TGTGCCAGCAGCCAAGTGTCAGGGGCAACTAATGAAAAACTGTTTTTT. The full variable domain, with the rest looked up from reference TRBV14 and TRBJ1-4, is EAGVTQFPSHSVIEKGQTVTLRCDPISGHDNLYWYRRVMGKEIKFLLHFVKESKQDESGMPNNRFLAERTGGTYSTLKVQPAELEDSGVYFCASSQVSGATNEKLFFGSGTQLSVL.